This TCR beta chain is drawn from a study of vaccination and CD4 T cells after COVID-19. This clonotype showed up just a few times. The antigen is unknown. Sequence data for DNA of cultured CD4+ T cells were generated by the Oncomine TCR Beta short-read assay. From the PCR reads, TCRdb called clonotypes with MiXCR, one entry per CDR3 protein. The profile shows approximately 18,000 distinct CDR3 sequences, just under 30% of them singletons. The germline V gene has CDR1 SGHAT and CDR2 FQNNGV. The CDR3 loop spans 13 amino acids. V lost 1 base, J lost 10 bases, and 11 bases lay in between. Treatment meaning: approximately nine-day PBMC culture with coronavirus spike peptide pools or control peptides (ViraFEST assay).

The clonotype originates from a human donor with COVID-19. The V gene is TRBV11-2, the J gene TRBJ2-1, with D perhaps matching TRBD1 (6 bases). Sequencing used cultured CD4+ T cells from blood. CDR3 region: CASSLATGPEQFF. The CDR3 nucleotides are TGTGCCAGCAGCTTAGCCACAGGGCCCGAGCAGTTCTTC.